The subject of this entry is one T cell receptor beta chain. This clonotype was recorded at least ten times. Its antigen remains undetermined. Base qualities are missing; no much larger clone stands one base away. Every donor in the study was a healthy Caucasian. Three pairs of female monozygotic twins, all aged about 18 to 29 years, made up the twin cohort. Positive isolation kits from Invitrogen were used to isolate CD4+ and CD8+ T cell populations. The entry originates in a study of identical twins listed by TCRdb under 2016. Background for the entire study: To test whether fetal clonotypes persist, the study used deep sequencing on TCR alpha and beta repertoires from monozygotic twins, unrelated adults of various ages, and cord blood. Replicate twin experiments were performed at different times using different library preparation protocols to rule out contamination. Overall results and qualifications from the work: In beta out-of-frame sequences, excess twin sharing was weaker, because having fewer shared sequences lowered the signal-to-noise ratio. In monozygotic twins, out-of-frame TCR alpha sharing was systematically underestimated by recombination models, although the models agreed with sharing between unrelated individuals. Fewer insertions were carried by abundant cord blood beta clonotypes, a similar but weaker trend appeared in young adult naive repertoires, and no such trend appeared in memory repertoires. Compared with coincidental sharing between unrelated individuals, an excess of low generation-probability sequences was observed among out-of-frame TCR alpha sequences shared between twins. Because the same donors could not be followed over many years, conclusions were based on cross-sectional statistical analysis. Invariant T cells such as MAIT and iNKT could partly confound zero-insertion analyses, though diverse VJ usage argued against this for most clonotypes.

V was cut back by 5 bases and J by 5 bases, leaving a gap of 6 bases between them. The CDR3, from cysteine to phenylalanine, totals 11 residues. Only the CDR3 portion is preserved as DNA: 33 bases, with reading frame beginning at the first base. CDR1 and CDR2, looked up from the germline V gene, are SGDLS and YYNGEE. The method behind the library was 5' RACE. Sequenced on an Illumina HiSeq 2000. A universal primer binding site was introduced by template switching, and a unique molecular identifier was present in the final cDNA, enabling accurate counting of TCR cDNA molecules. Specific primers in the conserved constant-segment region were used to synthesize first-strand cDNA for TCR alpha and beta chains. To control for contamination, every cDNA library carried two barcodes: a SMART-Mk sample barcode plus Illumina barcodes. TruSeq adapter sequences and Illumina sample barcodes were added in two successive PCR steps. The Illumina HiSeq platform was used with custom primers to sequence TCR alpha and beta cDNA libraries. Processing in the source paper ran as follows. Raw reads were processed with MiGEC to extract unique molecular identifiers, and MiXCR was used to determine CDR3 positions. Recombination models were inferred per individual with the repgenHMM and IGoR tools using an EM algorithm. Shared clonotype analysis was performed with the tcR package in R, normalizing sharing by the product of cloneset sizes. Out-of-frame nonproductive sequences were analyzed to study raw recombination free of thymic and clonal selection effects. TCRdb reprocessing: public reads trimmed at Q25 with fastp, clones called with MiXCR, in-frame beta chains kept. Rows merge per CDR3 protein into single entries with the most common DNA and genes. TCRdb's processing, not the study's, gives the V and J calls here. This sample comprises about 520,000 distinct CDR3 sequences, roughly a fifth of them detected only once. The ten largest clones capture about 0.93% of the sample.

These data are also associated with another study on T cells expressing NK-cell markers. The second investigation adds: Under 10 donors provided sorted CD3+CD56+NKG2C+, CD3+CD56+NKG2C- and CD3+CD56-NKG2C+ T-cell subsets, whose TCR beta-chain repertoires were profiled. Of the eight sequenced donors, seven were found to be HCMV-seropositive and one was found to be HCMV-seronegative. In several experiments an anti-gammadeltaTCR antibody was added to restrict sorting to alphabetaTCR-expressing T cells. In more than 5 donors, the dominant CD3+CD56+NKG2C+ clonotypes were found to rank among the top 10 CD8+ clonotypes and to make up about 1.0-7.0% of CD8+ T cells. Those dominant clonotypes were again the most abundant among CD3+CD56-NKG2C+ cells in a handful of donors, at roughly 25-60.1%. Whether the expanded NKG2C-expressing T cell clones were specific for HCMV antigens remained unclear. The eight sequenced donors were randomly selected healthy volunteers, three men and five women. HCMV-specific IgG was detected in serum with a commercial ELISA kit to determine HCMV serostatus. Reads were demultiplexed and grouped by UMI with MIGEC, and clonotypes were assembled and quantified with MiTCR. To remove erroneous sequences, TCR cDNA sequences were retained only when supported by two or more reads. The tcR package was used for downstream repertoire analysis, and clonotypes were matched across fractions by CDR3 nucleotide sequence plus V segment. VDJmatch was used to annotate antigen specificity against VDJdb, with one amino acid substitution allowed in CDR3.

The clonotype was recovered from a woman younger than 35 in good health. The V and J segments used are TRBV9 and TRBJ2-3; the D gene remains uncertain. The sequenced sample consisted of CD4+ T cells sorted from blood. The CDR3 protein is CASSVGDTQYF. The base sequence is TGTGCCAGCAGTGTGGGAGATACGCAGTATTTT.